Included here is one TCR beta chain sequence, with context. Its target antigen remains unknown. Base qualities are not provided; no much larger clone lies one nucleotide away. CDR1 and CDR2 are read off the germline V gene (reference sequence) as MNHEY and SMNVEV. Taken from cysteine to phenylalanine, the CDR3 has 13 residues. Kept here is only the CDR3 DNA, which spans 39 bases and is read in frame from base 1. V loses 5 bases of germline sequence and J loses 1 base, and the interval between the two ends is 6 bases. These data are taken from a study of beta chain features in type 1 diabetes listed by TCRdb under 2018. Broadly, across the study: No differences in mean age, gender distribution, total cell number or subset yield were found between patients and healthy donors. Naive and central memory subsets were obtained from all 30 or so donors, but regulatory and stem cell-like memory subsets were isolated from only 8 patients and roughly eight healthy donors. Across all samples, approximately 98,000,000 sorted cells were examined, and cell number per subset correlated strongly with RNA yield. In the study, recently diagnosed type 1 diabetes patients and matched healthy donors were compared on the TCRB repertoires of their sorted circulating CD4+ T cell subsets. Paper-wide results and their limitations: Because small numbers of individuals were included in the HLA sub-analyses, any influence of HLA type on TCRB rearrangement was left unresolved. Because cDNA rather than genomic DNA was sequenced, highly expressing activated cells could have been over-represented, although no difference in activation and CD3 levels was found between groups. PCR might favor shorter templates, but patient and control samples were amplified and corrected together, so any skew would affect both groups equally. A moderate but significant shortening of TCRB CDR3 length was observed in type 1 diabetes patients in all four CD4+ subsets. Naive, central memory and regulatory TCRB repertoires appeared more similar among patients than among healthy donors. Patients with type 1 diabetes made fewer insertions and deleted more nucleotides at VDJ recombination sites, implying thymic rearrangement abnormalities.

From each donor, a single peripheral blood sample of 95 to 150 mL on average was drawn into heparinised tubes. Using a panel that included CD45RO, CCR7, CD25, CD127, CD95 and CD27, naive, central memory, regulatory and stem cell-like memory CD4+ T cells were sorted on a BD FACSAria II. All sorted populations exceeded 95% purity. PBMCs were isolated immediately by Lymphoprep density gradient centrifugation and stained directly without culture. So that batch effects would be minimized, each experiment stained and sorted samples in pairs, pairing one healthy donor with one patient. The entire isolated RNA was reverse transcribed using the High Capacity cDNA Reverse Transcription Kit, and thus expressed TCRB transcripts were sequenced. Naive, central memory and regulatory T cell samples underwent deep immunoSEQ sequencing, averaging roughly 3.5 million total reads per sample. Sorted cells were lysed in RLT buffer, and RNA was extracted using DNase-treated RNeasy Micro or Mini kits according to cell number. Each cell subset was processed separately to prevent cross-contamination, with patient and healthy donor samples processed together. Using the immunoSEQ multiplex PCR, TCRB sequences were amplified from cDNA into 87-bp fragments spanning the CDR3 region. The amplicons were sequenced using the Illumina HiSeq platform. The study's processing was this. PCR bias was corrected computationally using synthetic template baselines, and reads within Hamming distance 2 were collapsed, with unmergeable singletons discarded. Reads were aligned against IMGT so that V, D and J genes, CDR3 length and insertions or deletions at six rearrangement sites could be assigned. Clonotype counts were normalized to sorted cell number within each subset before computing true diversity and Gini coefficients with the tcR R package. Repertoire sharing was quantified using the overlap coefficient calculated on TCRB nucleotide sequences. TCRdb obtained this table from immuneACCESS and retained in-frame rearrangements with V and J assigned. These tables miss some clones; where compared with another copy, unresolved V genes account for less than half of the shortfall, and the remainder is unexplained. Clone size and V and J calls were adopted from that table, with D and trimming inferred from the DNA. Across this sample there are 150,000 to 170,000 clones, with over 7.5% seen only once. Approximately 0.65% of the sample comes from the top ten.

The sequence was collected from a man aged 18 to 29 in good health. Sequenced input: central memory CD4+ T cells from blood. This chain joins TRBV27 to TRBJ1-5, with the D segment identity uncertain. The nucleotide sequence is TGTGCCAGCAGTACATACAGCAATCAGCCCCAGCATTTT. It codes for CASSTYSNQPQHF.